Below are 11 T cell receptor beta chains sequenced from a single sample in a study of blood T cells in healthy people across ages. Then a second PCR, running about 6 to 12 cycles, was carried out with a sample-barcoded 5' primer and a J-beta primer mix. TCRdb called the 5' RACE reads again in MiXCR, with one record for every CDR3 protein. The sample contains under 1,100,000 distinct CDR3 sequences, 20% to 25% of which appear only once. This sample also belongs to another study, concerning T cells of mothers and their children.

The sequenced sample consisted of blood. The receptors originated from a girl aged 2 to 9 in good health.

The gene calls are TRBV20-1 and TRBJ2-5, with 7 bases that match TRBD2. Germline V gives CDR1 DFQATT, CDR2 SNEGSKA (reference sequence). V dropped 5 bases and J dropped 1; count of bases not matched to a gene: 13. The CDR3 covers 16 residues. CDR3 bases: TGCAGTGCTCGATCGATCTCTAGCGGACCCCAAGAGACCCAGTACTTC. It is translated as CSARSISSGPQETQYF.

A single count supports this clonotype. The chain has TRBV7-2 and TRBJ2-4; D possibly corresponds to TRBD2 (6 bases). Per germline, CDR1 SGHTA and CDR2 FQGNSA. CDR3 length: 15 amino acids. Trimming took off 1 base at V and 3 bases at J, with 10 bases between the two ends. CDR3 nucleotide sequence: TGTGCCAGCAGCTTAGGGAGGGCCTACAAAAACATTCAGTACTTC. It yields the protein CASSLGRAYKNIQYF.

This clonotype has just a few counts. The chain uses TRBV24-1 and TRBJ1-2; D is unclear. This CDR3 contains 13 residues. Per the germline V gene, CDR1 is KGHDR and CDR2 is SFDVKD. The V end was cut by 4 bases, the J end by 4 bases, with 9 bases between. CDR3: CATSDLGVYGYTF. The CDR3 nucleotides are TGTGCCACCAGTGACCTCGGAGTCTATGGCTACACCTTC.

A few counts support this clonotype. The rearrangement joins TRBV6-5 to TRBJ1-3; 10 bases align to TRBD1. The CDR3 contains 17 residues. V was clipped by 2 bases and J by 4 bases; unmatched bases: 8. Germline V gene sequence: CDR1 MNHEY, CDR2 SVGAGI. CDR3 coding DNA: TGTGCCAGCAGTTACCTCGGAGACAGGGGGCGAGGAAACACCATATATTTT. Its translation is CASSYLGDRGRGNTIYF.

The V and J genes are TRBV7-2 and TRBJ1-5, with D unresolved. The CDR3 spans 14 residues. Germline CDR1 SGHTA, CDR2 FQGNSA. Between the trimmed V and J ends, which lost 5 bases and 7 bases, there was a span of 15 bases. This chain's CDR3 is CASSLQPGAQPQHF. The CDR3 region has the DNA TGTGCCAGCAGCCTACAGCCGGGAGCCCAGCCCCAGCATTTT. The full variable domain, with the rest looked up from reference TRBV7-2 and TRBJ1-5, is GAGVSQSPSNKVTEKGKDVELRCDPISGHTALYWYRQSLGQGLEFLIYFQGNSAPDKSGLPSDRFSAERTGGSVSTLTIQRTQQEDSAVYLCASSLQPGAQPQHFGDGTRLSIL.

The V call is TRBV14, the J call TRBJ1-2; maybe TRBD1 (6 bases). Looked up from germline, CDR1 is SGHDN and CDR2 is FVKESK. Trimming removed 0 bases at V and 8 bases at J, with 16 bases between. This CDR3 comprises 15 residues. CDR3 amino acids: CASSQDRLGGQGYTF. The CDR3 nucleotides are TGTGCCAGCAGCCAAGATCGTCTGGGGGGGCAAGGCTACACCTTC. The full variable domain, rest sourced from reference TRBV14 and TRBJ1-2, is EAGVTQFPSHSVIEKGQTVTLRCDPISGHDNLYWYRRVMGKEIKFLLHFVKESKQDESGMPNNRFLAERTGGTYSTLKVQPAELEDSGVYFCASSQDRLGGQGYTFGSGTRLTVV.

The J gene is TRBJ2-1, the V gene TRBV7-9; D call uncertain. The last part of the DNA fits TRBJ2-7 better; the J call may be wrong. Germline CDR1 and CDR2: SEHNR and FQNEAQ (reference sequence). The CDR3 has 13 amino acids. The DNA of the CDR3 is TGTGCCAGCAGCCCATCGATAGGGTACGAGCAGTACTTC. It codes for CASSPSIGYEQYF.

The chain combines TRBV12-3 or TRBV12-4 with TRBJ2-3, with 12 bases identical to TRBD2. CDR3 length: 15 residues. V dropped 8 bases and J dropped 1; count of bases not matched to a gene: 4. The CDR3 nucleotides read TGTGCCAGCTCCCCTAGCGGGAGGGGCACAGATACGCAGTATTTT. Residues: CASSPSGRGTDTQYF.

This clonotype showed up just a few times. This chain uses TRBV7-9 with TRBJ2-5; the D gene could be TRBD1 or TRBD2 (5 bases each). TRBJ2-1 matches the DNA end more closely, so the J call is doubtful. CDR1 and CDR2 from the germline V gene are SEHNR and FQNEAQ (reference sequence). This CDR3 region has 15 residues. The DNA of the CDR3 is TGTGCCAGCAGTCCCGAGGGGTACACGCTCAATGAGCAGTTCTTC. It yields the protein CASSPEGYTLNEQFF.

This clonotype occurred a few times. The chain uses TRBV29-1 and TRBJ1-2; no clear D gene. Deletions cut 4 bases from V and 2 bases from J, with 8 bases between. The CDR3 loop spans 12 amino acids. The germline V gene encodes CDR1 SQVTM and CDR2 ANQGSEA. The CDR3 DNA follows: TGCAGCGTTGCACCGGGAAACTATGGCTACACCTTC. Its protein is CSVAPGNYGYTF.

The chain has TRBV18 and TRBJ2-5; the D gene is possibly TRBD2 (5 bases). The germline V gene has CDR1 KGHSH and CDR2 LQKENI. V was pared by 8 bases and J by 4 bases, with 17 bases between. This CDR3 comprises 14 residues. The CDR3 spells CASQPTKGIETQYF. CDR3 DNA: TGTGCCAGCCAACCGACTAAAGGAATAGAGACCCAGTACTTC.